These 11 T cell receptor beta chains were all obtained from the same sample, sequenced in a study of T cells after yellow fever vaccination. One entry per CDR3 protein, called by TCRdb with MiXCR from the 5' RACE reads. The sample shows some 670,000 distinct CDR3 sequences, 12% of them seen only once. Sequenced here: PBMCs, sampled on the day of the yellow fever booster vaccination. All receptors come from a man aged 25-45 years who received the YFV17D yellow fever vaccine.

V is TRBV5-1 and J is TRBJ1-5, with TRBD1 matching over 7 bases. V trimming: 7 bases; J trimming: 6 bases; junction bases outside the gene matches: 13. The germline V gene encodes CDR1 SGHRS and CDR2 YFSETQ. The CDR3 consists of 15 residues. The CDR3 DNA is TGCGCCAGCGCCCCGGGGACAGTTTATAGTCAGCCCCAGCATTTT. It is translated as CASAPGTVYSQPQHF.

The gene calls are TRBV6-4 and TRBJ1-5; TRBD1 agrees at 9 bases. Germline CDR1 reads MRHNA; CDR2 reads SNTAGT. The CDR3 contains 22 residues. With V trimmed by 7 bases and J by 3 bases, 28 bases remained unmatched. The CDR3 loop reads CASILPHPADRGLLCDNQPQHF. In DNA, the CDR3 is TGTGCCAGCATCCTTCCGCACCCCGCGGACAGGGGTTTATTGTGTGACAATCAGCCCCAGCATTTT.

J is TRBJ2-7 and V is TRBV7-6; TRBD1 matches 9 bases. Trimming took 4 bases from V and 6 from J; bases not matched to a gene: 10. The CDR3 has 15 residues. Germline-derived CDR1 and CDR2 are SGHVS and FNYEAQ. The CDR3 spells CASSSSRDRVGEQYF. CDR3 coding DNA: TGTGCCAGCAGCTCAAGCCGGGACAGGGTGGGCGAGCAGTACTTC.

The chain combines TRBV7-8 with TRBJ2-4, with D possibly being TRBD2 (6 bases). V was shortened by 5 bases and J by 0 bases, with 17 bases between the two germline ends. CDR1 is SGHVS and CDR2 is FQNEAQ in the germline V gene. This CDR3 spans 17 amino acids. The CDR3 DNA is TGTGCCAGCAGCACGACGGCGGGGACCTTAGCCAAAAACATTCAGTACTTC. Translation: CASSTTAGTLAKNIQYF.

This clonotype was observed a few times. V is TRBV12-3 or TRBV12-4 and J is TRBJ2-5; TRBD1 agrees at 8 bases. The junction had 6 bases not matched to a gene; V was cut back by 1 base and J by 5 bases. This CDR3 has 15 amino acids. CDR3 sequence reads: CASSLGQGAHETQYF. Written as DNA, the CDR3 is TGTGCCAGCAGTTTAGGGCAGGGGGCGCATGAGACCCAGTACTTC.

The chain joins TRBV12-3 or TRBV12-4 to TRBJ2-1, with 12 bases aligning to TRBD2. The CDR3 spans 17 residues. V trimming: 5 bases; J trimming: 0 bases; junction bases outside the gene matches: 5. CDR3 sequence reads: CASSPRTSGVSYNEQFF. The CDR3 DNA sequence: TGTGCCAGCAGTCCCCGGACTAGCGGGGTCTCCTACAATGAGCAGTTCTTC.

A few counts support this clonotype. The chain joins TRBV7-2 to TRBJ2-1, with D unresolved. The V gene's germline CDR1 is SGHTA and CDR2 FQGNSA. The V and J ends lost 5 bases and 5 bases respectively, with 19 bases between them. This CDR3 has 16 residues. This CDR3 is CASSPLFPPRHNEQFF. The CDR3 DNA reads TGTGCCAGCAGCCCATTGTTTCCCCCGAGGCACAATGAGCAGTTCTTC.

Only a few counts were recorded for this clonotype. This chain joins TRBV20-1 and TRBJ2-1; D is unresolved. Germline V gene lookup returns CDR1 DFQATT and CDR2 SNEGSKA (reference sequence). V lost 6 bases and J 5 bases, leaving 14 bases between the germline ends. The CDR3 consists of 13 residues. The CDR3 sequence: CSAPLQWHNEQFF. The CDR3 coding sequence is TGCAGTGCGCCCCTTCAGTGGCACAATGAGCAGTTCTTC.

In this sample, this clonotype turned up many times. The J gene is TRBJ2-1, the V gene TRBV29-1, with D unresolved. CDR1 and CDR2 (germline): SQVTM, ANQGSEA. V dropped 4 bases and J dropped 4 bases, with 5 bases sitting between them. The CDR3 runs 11 residues. This CDR3 reads CSVGSYNEQFF. CDR3 DNA sequence: TGCAGCGTTGGGTCTTACAATGAGCAGTTCTTC.

The chain uses TRBV28 and TRBJ1-1, with a tentative D call TRBD1 (6 bases). Germline loops: CDR1 MDHEN, CDR2 SYDVKM. Between the trimmed V and J ends, which lost 6 bases and 8 bases, there was a span of 13 bases. The CDR3 is made up of 12 amino acids. This CDR3 reads CASSLKDREAFF. CDR3 bases: TGTGCCAGCAGCCTTAAGGACAGAGAAGCTTTCTTT.

A few counts support this clonotype. This chain connects TRBV5-6 to TRBJ1-4; D unclear. V was shortened by 4 bases and J by 6 bases, with 10 bases between the two germline ends. CDR1 SGHDT and CDR2 YYEEEE come from the germline V gene. CDR3 length: 13 residues. The CDR3 sequence: CASSLGADEKLFF. The DNA for the CDR3 is TGTGCCAGCAGCCTTGGCGCGGATGAAAAACTGTTTTTT.